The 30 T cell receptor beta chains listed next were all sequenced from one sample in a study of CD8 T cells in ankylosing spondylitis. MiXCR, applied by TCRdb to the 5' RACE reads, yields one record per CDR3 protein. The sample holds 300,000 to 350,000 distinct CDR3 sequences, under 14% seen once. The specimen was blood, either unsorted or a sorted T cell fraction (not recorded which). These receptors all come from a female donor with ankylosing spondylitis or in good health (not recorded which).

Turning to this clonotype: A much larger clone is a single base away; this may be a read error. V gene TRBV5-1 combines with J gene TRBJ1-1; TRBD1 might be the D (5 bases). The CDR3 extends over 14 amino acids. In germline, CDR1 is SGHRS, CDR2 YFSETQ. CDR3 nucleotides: TGCGCCAGCCGCTTGGCCGGGGGGACCTTGAACGCTTTCTTT. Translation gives CASRLAGGTLNAFF. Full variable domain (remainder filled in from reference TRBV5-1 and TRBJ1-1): KAGVTQTPRYLIKTRGQQVTLSCSPISGHRSVSWYQQTPGQGLQFLFEYFSETQRNKGNFPGRFSGRQFSNSRSEMNVSTLELGDSALYLCASRLAGGTLNAFFGQGTRLTVV.

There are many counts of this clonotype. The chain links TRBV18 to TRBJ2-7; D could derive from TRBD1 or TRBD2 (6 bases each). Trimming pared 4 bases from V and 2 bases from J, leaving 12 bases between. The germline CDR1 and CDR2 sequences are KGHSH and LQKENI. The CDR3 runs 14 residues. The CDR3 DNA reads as TGTGCCAGCTCACTTAGCGGACAGACCTACGAGCAGTACTTC. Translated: CASSLSGQTYEQYF.

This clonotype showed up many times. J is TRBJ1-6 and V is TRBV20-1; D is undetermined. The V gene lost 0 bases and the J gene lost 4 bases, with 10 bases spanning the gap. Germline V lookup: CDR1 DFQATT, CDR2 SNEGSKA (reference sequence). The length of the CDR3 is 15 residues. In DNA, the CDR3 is TGCAGTGCTAGAGAGGGCCAGATTTATAATTCACCCCTCCACTTT. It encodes CSAREGQIYNSPLHF.

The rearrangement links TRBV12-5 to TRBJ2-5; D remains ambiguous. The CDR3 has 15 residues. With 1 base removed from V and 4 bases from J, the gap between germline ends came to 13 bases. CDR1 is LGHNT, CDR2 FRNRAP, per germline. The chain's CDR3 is CASGLGAGGGETQYF. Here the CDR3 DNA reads TGTGCTAGTGGTTTGGGGGCAGGTGGCGGAGAGACCCAGTACTTC.

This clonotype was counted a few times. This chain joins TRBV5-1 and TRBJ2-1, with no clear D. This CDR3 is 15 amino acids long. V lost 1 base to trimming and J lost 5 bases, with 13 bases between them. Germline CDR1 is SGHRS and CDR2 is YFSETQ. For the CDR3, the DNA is TGCGCCAGCAGCTTGCCTCCCAGCACTCACAATGAGCAGTTCTTC. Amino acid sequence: CASSLPPSTHNEQFF.

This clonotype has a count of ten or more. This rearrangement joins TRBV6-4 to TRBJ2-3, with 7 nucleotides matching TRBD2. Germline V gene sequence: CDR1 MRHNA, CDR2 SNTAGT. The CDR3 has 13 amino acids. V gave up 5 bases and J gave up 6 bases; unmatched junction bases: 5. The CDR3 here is CASSRGVRDTQYF. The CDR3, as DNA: TGTGCCAGCAGTCGGGGGGTCCGGGATACGCAGTATTTT.

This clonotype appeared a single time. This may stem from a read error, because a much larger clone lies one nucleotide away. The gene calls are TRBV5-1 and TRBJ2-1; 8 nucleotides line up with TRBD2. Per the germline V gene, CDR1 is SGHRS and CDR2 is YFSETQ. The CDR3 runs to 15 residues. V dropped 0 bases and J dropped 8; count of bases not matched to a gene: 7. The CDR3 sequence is CASSLDSGASYEQFF. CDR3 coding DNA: TGCGCCAGCAGCTTGGATAGCGGGGCCAGCTATGAGCAGTTCTTC.

CDR3 sequence: CATSDLACRRDISYEQYF. CDR3 DNA: TGTGCCACCAGTGATTTGGCCTGTCGCAGGGACATCTCCTACGAGCAGTACTTC. V is TRBV24-1 and J is TRBJ2-7; tentative D call: TRBD1 (6 bases). CDR3 length: 18 residues. In germline, CDR1 is KGHDR, CDR2 SFDVKD. Trimming took off 0 bases at V and 0 bases at J, with 17 bases between the two ends.

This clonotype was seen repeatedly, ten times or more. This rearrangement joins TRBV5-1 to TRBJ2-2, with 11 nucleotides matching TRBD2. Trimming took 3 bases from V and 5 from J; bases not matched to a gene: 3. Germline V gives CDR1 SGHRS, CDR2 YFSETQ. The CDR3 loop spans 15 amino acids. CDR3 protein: CASSSRTSGTGELFF. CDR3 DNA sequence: TGCGCCAGCAGCTCGCGGACTAGCGGGACCGGGGAGCTGTTTTTT.

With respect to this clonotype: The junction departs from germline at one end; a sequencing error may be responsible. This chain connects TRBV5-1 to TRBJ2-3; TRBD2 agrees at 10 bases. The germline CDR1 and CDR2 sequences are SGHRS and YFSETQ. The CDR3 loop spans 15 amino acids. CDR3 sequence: CASSLASGSADTPYF. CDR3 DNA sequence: TGCGCCAGCAGCTTGGCTAGCGGGAGTGCAGATACGCCGTATTTT.

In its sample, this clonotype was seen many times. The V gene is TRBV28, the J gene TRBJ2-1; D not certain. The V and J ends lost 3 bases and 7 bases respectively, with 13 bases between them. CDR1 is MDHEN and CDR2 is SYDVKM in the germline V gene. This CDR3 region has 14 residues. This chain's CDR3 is CASSLRQLGNEQFF. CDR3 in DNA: TGTGCCAGCAGTTTGAGGCAGCTTGGGAATGAGCAGTTCTTC.

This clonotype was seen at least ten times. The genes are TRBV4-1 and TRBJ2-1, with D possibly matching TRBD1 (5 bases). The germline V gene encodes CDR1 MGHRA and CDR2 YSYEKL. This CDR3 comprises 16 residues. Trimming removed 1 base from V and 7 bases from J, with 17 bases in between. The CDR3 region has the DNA TGCGCCAGCAGCCAAGTTTTCGTGGCCTCAGGGAATGAGCAGTTCTTC. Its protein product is CASSQVFVASGNEQFF.

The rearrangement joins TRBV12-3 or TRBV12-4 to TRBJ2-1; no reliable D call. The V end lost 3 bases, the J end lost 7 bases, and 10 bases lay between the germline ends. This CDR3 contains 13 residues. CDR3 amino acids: CASSLRPQNEQFF. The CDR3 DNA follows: TGTGCCAGCAGTTTGAGGCCTCAAAATGAGCAGTTCTTC.

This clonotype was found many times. The CDR3 loop is CSVELAGGPRELFF. DNA for the CDR3: TGCAGCGTTGAACTAGCGGGGGGGCCCCGGGAGCTGTTTTTT. V is TRBV29-1 and J is TRBJ2-2, with 12 positions matching TRBD2. Germline V gives CDR1 SQVTM, CDR2 ANQGSEA. The V and J ends lost 2 bases and 9 bases, in that order; junction bases with no gene match: 4. This CDR3 spans 14 amino acids.

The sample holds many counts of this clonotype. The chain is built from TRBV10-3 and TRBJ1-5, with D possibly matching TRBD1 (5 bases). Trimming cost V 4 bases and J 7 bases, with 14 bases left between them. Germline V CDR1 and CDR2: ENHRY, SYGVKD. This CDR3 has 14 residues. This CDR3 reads CAISAGGNPQPQHF. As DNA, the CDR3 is TGTGCCATCAGTGCCGGGGGAAACCCCCAGCCCCAGCATTTT.

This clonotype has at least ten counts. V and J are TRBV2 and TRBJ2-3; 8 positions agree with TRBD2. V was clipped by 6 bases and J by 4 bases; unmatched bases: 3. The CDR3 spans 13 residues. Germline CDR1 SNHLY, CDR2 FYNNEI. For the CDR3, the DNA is TGTGCCAGCAGCAGCGGGAGAGCAGATACGCAGTATTTT. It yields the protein CASSSGRADTQYF.

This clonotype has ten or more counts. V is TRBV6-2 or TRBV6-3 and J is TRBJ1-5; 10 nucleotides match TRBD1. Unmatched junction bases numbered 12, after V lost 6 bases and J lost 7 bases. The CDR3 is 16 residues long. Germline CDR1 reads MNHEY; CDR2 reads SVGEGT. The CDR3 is CASSTDDRGPVQPQHF. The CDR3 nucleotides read TGTGCCAGCAGCACAGACGACAGGGGGCCTGTACAGCCCCAGCATTTT.

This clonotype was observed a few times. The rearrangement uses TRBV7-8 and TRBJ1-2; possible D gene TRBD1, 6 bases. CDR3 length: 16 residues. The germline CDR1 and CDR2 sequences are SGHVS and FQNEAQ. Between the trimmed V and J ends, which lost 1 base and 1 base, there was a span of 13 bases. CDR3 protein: CASSLVGGTLNYGYTF. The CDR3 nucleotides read TGTGCCAGCAGCTTAGTTGGCGGGACACTTAACTATGGCTACACCTTC.

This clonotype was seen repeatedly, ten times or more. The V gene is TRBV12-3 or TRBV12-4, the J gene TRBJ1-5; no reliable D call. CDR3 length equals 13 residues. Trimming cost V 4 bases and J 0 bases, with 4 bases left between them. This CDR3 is CASSSISNQPQHF. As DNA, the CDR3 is TGTGCCAGCAGTTCCATTAGCAATCAGCCCCAGCATTTT.

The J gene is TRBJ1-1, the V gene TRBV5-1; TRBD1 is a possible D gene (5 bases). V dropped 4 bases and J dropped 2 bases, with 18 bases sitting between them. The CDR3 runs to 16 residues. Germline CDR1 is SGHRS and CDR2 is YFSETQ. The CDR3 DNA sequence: TGCGCCAGCAGCCCCTCCGGGACTGTCGGTAACACTGAAGCTTTCTTT. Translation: CASSPSGTVGNTEAFF.

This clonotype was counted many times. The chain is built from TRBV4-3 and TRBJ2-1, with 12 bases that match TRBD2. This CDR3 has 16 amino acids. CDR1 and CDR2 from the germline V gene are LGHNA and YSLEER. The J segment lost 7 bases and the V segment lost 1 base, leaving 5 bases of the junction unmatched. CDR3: CASSQGLAGEDNEQFF. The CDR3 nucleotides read TGCGCCAGCAGCCAAGGACTAGCGGGAGAAGATAATGAGCAGTTCTTC.

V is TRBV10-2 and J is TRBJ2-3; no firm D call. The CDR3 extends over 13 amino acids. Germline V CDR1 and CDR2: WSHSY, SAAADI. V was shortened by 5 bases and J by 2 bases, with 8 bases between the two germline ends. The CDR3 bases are TGCGCCAGCAGTCGCTGGGCCACAGATACGCAGTATTTT. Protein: CASSRWATDTQYF.

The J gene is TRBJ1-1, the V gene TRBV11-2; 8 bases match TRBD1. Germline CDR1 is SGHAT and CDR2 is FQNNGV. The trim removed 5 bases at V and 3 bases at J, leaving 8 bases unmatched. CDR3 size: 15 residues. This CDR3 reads CASSPGQGGYTEAFF. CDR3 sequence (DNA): TGTGCCAGCAGCCCCGGACAGGGAGGGTACACTGAAGCTTTCTTT.

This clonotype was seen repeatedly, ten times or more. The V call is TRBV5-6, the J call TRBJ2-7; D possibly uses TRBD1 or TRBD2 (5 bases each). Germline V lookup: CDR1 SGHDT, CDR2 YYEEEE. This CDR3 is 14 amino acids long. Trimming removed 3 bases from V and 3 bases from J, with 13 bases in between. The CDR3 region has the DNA TGTGCCAGCAGCTCCACGGGACGGGACTACGAGCAGTACTTC. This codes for CASSSTGRDYEQYF. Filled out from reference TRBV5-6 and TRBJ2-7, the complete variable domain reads DAGVTQSPTHLIKTRGQQVTLRCSPKSGHDTVSWYQQALGQGPQFIFQYYEEEERQRGNFPDRFSGHQFPNYSSELNVNALLLGDSALYLCASSSTGRDYEQYFGPGTRLTVT.

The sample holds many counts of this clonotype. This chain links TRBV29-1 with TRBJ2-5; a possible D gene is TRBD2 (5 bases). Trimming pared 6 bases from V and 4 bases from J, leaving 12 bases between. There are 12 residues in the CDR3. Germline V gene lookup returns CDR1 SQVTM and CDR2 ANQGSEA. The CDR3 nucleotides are TGCAGCGTGTATTTGGGGAGAGAGACCCAGTACTTC. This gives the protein CSVYLGRETQYF.

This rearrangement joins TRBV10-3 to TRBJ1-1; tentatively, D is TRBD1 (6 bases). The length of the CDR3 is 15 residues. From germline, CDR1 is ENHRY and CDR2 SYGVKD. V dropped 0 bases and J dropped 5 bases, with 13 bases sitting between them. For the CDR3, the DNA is TGTGCCATCAGTGAGTCTAGGCAGGGGAGAACTGAAGCTTTCTTT. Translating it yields CAISESRQGRTEAFF.

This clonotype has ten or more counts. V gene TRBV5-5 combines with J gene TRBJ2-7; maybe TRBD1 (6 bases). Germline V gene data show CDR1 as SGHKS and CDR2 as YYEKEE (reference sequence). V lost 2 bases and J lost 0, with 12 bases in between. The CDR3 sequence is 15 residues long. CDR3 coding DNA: TGTGCCAGCAGCTTTTGGGACATAAGCTCCTACGAGCAGTACTTC. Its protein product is CASSFWDISSYEQYF.

This chain's CDR3 is CSARDIYEQYF. CDR3 DNA: TGCAGTGCTAGAGATATCTACGAGCAGTACTTC. The chain recombines TRBV20-1 with TRBJ2-7; unclear D gene. Per the germline V gene, CDR1 is DFQATT and CDR2 is SNEGSKA (reference sequence). The CDR3 contains 11 residues. Trimming shortened V by 0 bases and J by 3 bases, and 3 bases separated the two germline ends.

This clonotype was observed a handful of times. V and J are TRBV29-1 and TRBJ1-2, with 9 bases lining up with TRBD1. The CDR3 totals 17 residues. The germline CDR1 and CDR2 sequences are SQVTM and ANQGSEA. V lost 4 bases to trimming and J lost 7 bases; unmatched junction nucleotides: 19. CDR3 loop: CSVGAGTGRNLVPGYTF. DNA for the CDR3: TGCAGCGTTGGAGCCGGGACAGGGCGAAATTTGGTTCCTGGCTACACCTTC.

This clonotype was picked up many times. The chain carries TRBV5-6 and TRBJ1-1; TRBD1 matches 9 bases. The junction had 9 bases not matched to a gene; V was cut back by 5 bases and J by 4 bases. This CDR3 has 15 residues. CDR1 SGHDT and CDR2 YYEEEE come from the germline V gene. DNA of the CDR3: TGTGCCAGCAGGGACAGGGGTCCGCTGGGCACTGAAGCTTTCTTT. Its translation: CASRDRGPLGTEAFF.